A selection of T cell receptor beta chains follows, all from one sample in a study of molecular identifiers for immune sequencing clone quantification. TCRdb re-called the PCR reads through MiXCR, storing one row per CDR3 protein. The data hold roughly 300,000 distinct CDR3 sequences, with roughly a quarter observed a single time. Material for sequencing was naive CD8+ T cells from blood, with Jurkat cell RNA spiked in. The source of these receptors is a human donor in good health. Some libraries in this study had Jurkat cell RNA spiked in. Each CDR3 is given without its conserved first and last residue.

v_call cdr3_length cdr3_aa
TRBV20-1 16 SAGGQDPSDGAQETQY
TRBV6-1 9 ATMDNREAF
TRBV29-1 12 SVEEGKGDYGYT
TRBV28 14 ASSSLAGASNQPQH
TRBV1 11 TSSQYCGDTQY
TRBV20-1 13 SARETGAIFYGYT
TRBV29-1 10 SVEDRGNEQS
TRBV7-9 14 ASSLALGQGSHEQY
TRBV2 16 ASSATSGRFIGANVLT
TRBV6-2/TRBV6-3 14 ASSYVPGQGVTEAF
TRBV27 16 ASSLSWGTGGNLDTIY
TRBV14 12 ASSQGQGWYEQY
TRBV13 12 ASSPGGYDTEAF
TRBV5-1 13 ASSPWTDHNEKLF
TRBV10-3 13 AISEAGTAYSPLH
TRBV30 13 AWNLGIGVNYEQY
TRBV4-1 11 ASSPGQGHEQY
TRBV12-3/TRBV12-4 13 ASSPQRGVPDTQY
TRBV4-1 11 ASSHALDEEQY
TRBV11-1 13 ASSLIWSGRETQY
TRBV27 13 ASSFEAGGYNEQF
TRBV6-2/TRBV6-3 8 ASSHGLTF
TRBV28 14 ASSSGQVLITGELF
TRBV25-1 12 ASSDGTVGYEQY
TRBV18 12 ASSPDQFVSPLH
TRBV7-8 13 ASSYGNPRQETQY
TRBV2 13 ASSGPKDAADTQY
TRBV4-3 13 ASSQVRGAYNEQF
TRBV29-1 10 SVWTNSGELF
TRBV19 12 ASSTGVYAGELF
TRBV19 10 ASRTGLQPQH
TRBV27 10 ASRGQGLEAF
TRBV7-9 11 ASSGEAYNEQF
TRBV28 14 ASCRGLAGGPSEQY
TRBV19 11 ASSIIGYQPQH
TRBV11-2 17 ASSLNKLAGGPGQETQY
TRBV29-1 13 SVLLGSSPNYGYT
TRBV20-1 11 SARERELDTQY
TRBV6-1 14 ASSEPTSWGPYEQY
TRBV19 12 ASRVPRGTGELF
TRBV19 14 ASTPGDSSGANVLT
TRBV6-1 16 ASRAQSYGLADSYEQY
TRBV27 9 ASLKGETQY
TRBV7-6 12 ASSRGTSAETQY
TRBV9 11 ASSGGGVNEAF
TRBV7-6 12 ASSPGIGANVLT
TRBV7-9 13 ASSLPDEGQETQY
TRBV6-5 14 ASSPWKGGSTDTQY
TRBV29-1 11 SVALSSGNTIY
TRBV20-1 12 SASNWDRGTEAF
TRBV4-3 14 ASSQEGDWGTDTQY
TRBV12-3/TRBV12-4 16 ASSPQGLAGVMAETQY
TRBV6-1 17 ASASPRAGTSSGANVLT
TRBV13 15 ASSWAQLAGSTDTQY
TRBV4-1 19 ASSQVSAPGLAGVKSYEQY
TRBV4-3 12 ASSQDGWGQPQH